These T cell receptor beta chains were read from a single sample in a study of beta chain features in type 1 diabetes. The protocol was immunoSEQ multiplex PCR, while the TCRdb copy is restricted to in-frame clones and leaves out a portion. The data show hundreds of thousands of clones, 13% seen once. Sequencing input: naive CD4+ T cells from blood. The origin of the receptors is a young man with type 1 diabetes. The conserved cysteine and the conserved F or W are not part of the CDR3 here. Fields, in order: V gene, J gene, CDR3 length, clone size, CDR3 protein. Some rows mark clone size as missing; the rest say once, few, many or name a class of expanded clone.

v_gene: TRBV7-2
j_gene: TRBJ2-2
len: 12
abundance: NA
CDR3aa: ASSFLRWSGELF

v_gene: TRBV18
j_gene: TRBJ1-2
len: 15
abundance: NA
CDR3aa: ASSPQGQGIDGDGYT

v_gene: TRBV6-5
j_gene: TRBJ1-2
len: 12
abundance: few
CDR3aa: ASTRAGAYDGYT

v_gene: TRBV19
j_gene: TRBJ1-2
len: 10
abundance: few
CDR3aa: ASKDGNYGYT

v_gene: TRBV6-6
j_gene: TRBJ2-5
len: 11
abundance: NA
CDR3aa: ASSLRGLETQY

v_gene: TRBV19
j_gene: TRBJ1-5
len: 11
abundance: NA
CDR3aa: ASSIDGNQPQH

v_gene: TRBV7-2
j_gene: TRBJ2-5
len: 12
abundance: NA
CDR3aa: ASSLSGVQETQY

v_gene: TRBV2
j_gene: TRBJ1-1
len: 9
abundance: few
CDR3aa: ASSEITEAF

v_gene: TRBV28
j_gene: TRBJ2-7
len: 11
abundance: NA
CDR3aa: ASSFPGNYEQY

v_gene: TRBV6-5
j_gene: TRBJ1-1
len: 12
abundance: few
CDR3aa: ASSYLDLNTEAF

v_gene: TRBV15
j_gene: TRBJ1-1
len: 13
abundance: few
CDR3aa: ATSRDGQRNTEAF

v_gene: TRBV5-4
j_gene: TRBJ1-1
len: 13
abundance: NA
CDR3aa: ASSLEAGAGTEAF

v_gene: TRBV5-8
j_gene: TRBJ2-1
len: 11
abundance: few
CDR3aa: ASRDRGLGEQF

v_gene: TRBV4-1
j_gene: TRBJ1-4
len: 14
abundance: few
CDR3aa: ASSQDRNRDNEKLF

v_gene: TRBV18
j_gene: TRBJ2-5
len: 12
abundance: NA
CDR3aa: ASSPLSVRETQY

v_gene: TRBV5-1
j_gene: TRBJ2-5
len: 15
abundance: few
CDR3aa: ASRQSGLAGSGETQY

v_gene: TRBV7-3
j_gene: TRBJ2-2
len: 14
abundance: NA
CDR3aa: ASSLSGSTNTGELF

v_gene: TRBV7-2
j_gene: TRBJ2-5
len: 12
abundance: NA
CDR3aa: ASSRGGAEETQY

v_gene: TRBV15
j_gene: TRBJ2-1
len: 13
abundance: few
CDR3aa: ATSRRGTAYNEQF

v_gene: TRBV6-6
j_gene: TRBJ1-2
len: 14
abundance: NA
CDR3aa: ASSSKGQGRLLGYT

v_gene: TRBV4-1
j_gene: TRBJ2-1
len: 15
abundance: NA
CDR3aa: ASSQGASGRYRNEQF

v_gene: TRBV30
j_gene: TRBJ1-3
len: 13
abundance: few
CDR3aa: AWSVHDSSGNTIY

v_gene: TRBV30
j_gene: TRBJ1-4
len: 13
abundance: NA
CDR3aa: AWSVQGQILEKLF

v_gene: TRBV2
j_gene: TRBJ1-1
len: 11
abundance: NA
CDR3aa: ASTGQQNTEAF

v_gene: TRBV5-1
j_gene: TRBJ2-1
len: 10
abundance: NA
CDR3aa: ASSLSWGEQF

v_gene: TRBV10-3
j_gene: TRBJ1-2
len: 11
abundance: few
CDR3aa: AISDRALDGYT

v_gene: TRBV4-1
j_gene: TRBJ1-1
len: 14
abundance: few
CDR3aa: ASSQDDKGMRTEAF

v_gene: TRBV5-8
j_gene: TRBJ2-3
len: 11
abundance: few
CDR3aa: ASSLPGDDTQY

v_gene: TRBV21-1
j_gene: TRBJ2-7
len: 13
abundance: NA
CDR3aa: ASSKRAGLRYEQY

v_gene: TRBV2
j_gene: TRBJ2-1
len: 10
abundance: NA
CDR3aa: ASSEMLGEQF

v_gene: TRBV13
j_gene: TRBJ1-6
len: 14
abundance: few
CDR3aa: ASSRGGDSYNSPLH

v_gene: TRBV7-6
j_gene: TRBJ2-2
len: 13
abundance: NA
CDR3aa: ASSPQTGNTGELF

v_gene: TRBV6-5
j_gene: TRBJ2-7
len: 12
abundance: NA
CDR3aa: ASSYGQNSYEQY

v_gene: TRBV25-1
j_gene: TRBJ1-3
len: 12
abundance: few
CDR3aa: ASSDTNSGNTIY

v_gene: TRBV7-7
j_gene: TRBJ1-4
len: 15
abundance: few
CDR3aa: ASSLAGPGQTNEKLF

v_gene: TRBV5-6
j_gene: TRBJ2-5
len: 10
abundance: NA
CDR3aa: ASSSGPLEQY

v_gene: TRBV25-1
j_gene: TRBJ2-3
len: 13
abundance: NA
CDR3aa: ASSEPRGRTDTQY

v_gene: TRBV19
j_gene: TRBJ1-2
len: 12
abundance: NA
CDR3aa: ASSLATGFYGYT

v_gene: TRBV19
j_gene: TRBJ2-3
len: 12
abundance: NA
CDR3aa: ASSMGQGTDTQY